This T cell receptor (beta chain) was profiled in a study of human T cells and chemical hapten exposure. Study information: The study traced per-sample TCR yield variation mainly to small differences in pooled library volumes. Study-wide findings and caveats: PT1 expanded TCR numbers tracked positively with patch test score.

The CDR3 length is 18 residues. TCRdb called the RACE reads again in MiXCR, with one record for every CDR3 protein. This table holds around 120,000 distinct CDR3 sequences, over 10% found once. Time point specified: patch test 1, 2 weeks after DPC sensitization. Regarding treatment: therapeutic diphenylcyclopropenone sensitization with weekly scalp DPC. From whole blood left unfractionated, total RNA was extracted. This clonotype came up a few times. Its target is unknown. The TCR sequence derives from a woman in her 50s with alopecia areata. Some clones in this sample may be carry-over from other donors' samples. The starting material was whole blood, obtained in connection with sensitization to the hapten diphenylcyclopropenone (DPC). The chain links TRBV12-2 to TRBJ1-1. TRBV12-2 is a pseudogene segment. The CDR3 loop reads CASRLAGGGQPENTEAFF. The CDR3 nucleotides are TGTGCAAGTCGCTTAGCGGGAGGTGGTCAACCCGAGAACACTGAAGCTTTCTTT.